The 2 T cell receptor beta chains below come from one sample, sequenced in a study of T cell repertoires in cytomegalovirus infection. No antigen has been identified for these receptors. MiXCR was run by TCRdb on the reads, yielding one entry per CDR3 protein. Seen here are some 940,000 distinct CDR3 sequences, roughly 31% observed once, and the top ten hold roughly 13%. This specimen was cultured CD8+ T cells from PBMCs, taken from culture after CMV antigen stimulation. These receptors were collected from a human donor in good health (CMV status not recorded). Some clones in this sample may be carry-over from other donors' samples.

This chain links TRBV10-3 with TRBJ1-2; D may be TRBD1 (5 bases). The V end lost 8 bases, the J end lost 4 bases, and 8 bases lay between the germline ends. CDR3 length equals 11 residues. Per the germline V gene, CDR1 is ENHRY and CDR2 is SYGVKD. CDR3 in amino acids: CAIGAAYGYTF. The CDR3 region has the DNA TGTGCCATCGGGGCCGCCTATGGCTACACCTTC.

This sequence joins TRBV2 and TRBJ2-2; no definite D call. Trimming removed 4 bases at V and 4 bases at J, with 7 bases between. The CDR3 has 13 residues. The germline V gene encodes CDR1 SNHLY and CDR2 FYNNEI. The CDR3: CASSVEFTGELFF. The CDR3 DNA reads TGTGCCAGCAGTGTAGAGTTCACCGGGGAGCTGTTTTTT.